This paragraph reports one T cell receptor beta chain. Germline CDR1 ENHRY, CDR2 SYGVKD. Trimming at V came to 2 bases and at J to 2 bases, leaving 6 bases not matched to a gene. This CDR3 is 16 amino acids long. Original methodology: Using reference gene primer amplification, nucleated cell counts were estimated. Assay: immunoSEQ multiplex PCR; the TCRdb copy retains only in-frame clones and omits some. Clone size and the V and J calls come from that table; the DNA yielded D and trimming. There are roughly 670,000 clones in the sample; around 90% occur only once, and roughly 0.25% lies in the top ten. This specimen belongs to a study of blood T cell repertoires in COVID-19.

Sequenced input: peripheral blood. The clonotype was recovered from a woman under 30 with acute or convalescent COVID-19. This chain connects TRBV10-3 to TRBJ1-5; 7 bases map to TRBD1. The chain's CDR3 is CAISEGQDRRNQPQHF. CDR3 nucleotides: TGTGCCATCAGTGAGGGACAGGACAGGCGCAATCAGCCCCAGCATTTT.